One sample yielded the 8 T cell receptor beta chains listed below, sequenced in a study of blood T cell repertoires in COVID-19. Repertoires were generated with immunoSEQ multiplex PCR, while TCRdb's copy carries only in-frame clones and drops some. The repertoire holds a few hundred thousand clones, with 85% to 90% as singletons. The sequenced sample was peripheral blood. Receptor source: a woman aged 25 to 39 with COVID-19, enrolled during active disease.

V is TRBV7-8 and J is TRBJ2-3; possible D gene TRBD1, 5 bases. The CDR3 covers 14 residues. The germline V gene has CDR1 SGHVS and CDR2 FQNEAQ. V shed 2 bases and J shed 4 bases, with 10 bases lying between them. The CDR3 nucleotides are TGTGCCAGCAGCTTAAGCAGGGTCCCAGATACGCAGTATTTT. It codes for CASSLSRVPDTQYF.

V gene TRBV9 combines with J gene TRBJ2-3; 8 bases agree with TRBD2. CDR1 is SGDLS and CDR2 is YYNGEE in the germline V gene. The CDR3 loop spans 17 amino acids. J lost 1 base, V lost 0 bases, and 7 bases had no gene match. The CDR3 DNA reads TGTGCCAGCAGCGTAGCTACGGGGGGGTCTCGCACAGATACGCAGTATTTT. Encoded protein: CASSVATGGSRTDTQYF.

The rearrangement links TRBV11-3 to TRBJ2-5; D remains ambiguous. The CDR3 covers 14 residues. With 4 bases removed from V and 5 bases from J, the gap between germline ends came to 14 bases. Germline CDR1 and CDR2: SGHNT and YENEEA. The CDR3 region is CASSSTLATETQYF. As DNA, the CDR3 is TGTGCCAGCAGCTCCACCCTTGCTACTGAGACCCAGTACTTC.

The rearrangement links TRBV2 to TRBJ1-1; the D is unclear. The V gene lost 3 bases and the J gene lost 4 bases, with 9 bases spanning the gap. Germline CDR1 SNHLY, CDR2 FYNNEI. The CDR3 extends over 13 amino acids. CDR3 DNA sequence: TGTGCCAGCAGTGATAGGCCAGGCACTGAAGCTTTCTTT. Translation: CASSDRPGTEAFF.

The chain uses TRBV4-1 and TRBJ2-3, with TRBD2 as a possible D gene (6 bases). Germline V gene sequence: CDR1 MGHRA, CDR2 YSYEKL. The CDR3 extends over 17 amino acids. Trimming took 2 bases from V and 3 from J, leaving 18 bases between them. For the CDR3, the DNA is TGCGCCAGCAGCCAACCCGGGGCGGGGATGAAAACAGATACGCAGTATTTT. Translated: CASSQPGAGMKTDTQYF.

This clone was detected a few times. The CDR3 here is CASSPTGQGGTEAFF. In nucleotides, the CDR3 is TGCGCCAGCAGCCCGACCGGACAGGGGGGTACTGAAGCTTTCTTT. The J gene is TRBJ1-1, the V gene TRBV5-1, with 10 bases identical to TRBD1. The junction had 8 bases not matched to a gene; V was cut back by 4 bases and J by 5 bases. CDR3 size: 15 residues. Per germline, CDR1 SGHRS and CDR2 YFSETQ.

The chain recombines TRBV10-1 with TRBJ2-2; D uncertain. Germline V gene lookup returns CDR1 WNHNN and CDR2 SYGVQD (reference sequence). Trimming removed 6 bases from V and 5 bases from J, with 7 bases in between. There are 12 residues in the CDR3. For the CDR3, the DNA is TGCGCCAGCAGCCGCAGGACCGGGGAGCTGTTTTTT. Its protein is CASSRRTGELFF.

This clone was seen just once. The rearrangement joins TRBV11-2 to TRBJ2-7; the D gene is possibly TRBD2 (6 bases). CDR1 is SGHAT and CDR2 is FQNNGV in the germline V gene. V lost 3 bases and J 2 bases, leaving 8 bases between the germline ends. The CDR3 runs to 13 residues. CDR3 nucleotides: TGTGCCAGCAGCTTGCGGGAACCCTACGAGCAGTACTTC. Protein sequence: CASSLREPYEQYF.